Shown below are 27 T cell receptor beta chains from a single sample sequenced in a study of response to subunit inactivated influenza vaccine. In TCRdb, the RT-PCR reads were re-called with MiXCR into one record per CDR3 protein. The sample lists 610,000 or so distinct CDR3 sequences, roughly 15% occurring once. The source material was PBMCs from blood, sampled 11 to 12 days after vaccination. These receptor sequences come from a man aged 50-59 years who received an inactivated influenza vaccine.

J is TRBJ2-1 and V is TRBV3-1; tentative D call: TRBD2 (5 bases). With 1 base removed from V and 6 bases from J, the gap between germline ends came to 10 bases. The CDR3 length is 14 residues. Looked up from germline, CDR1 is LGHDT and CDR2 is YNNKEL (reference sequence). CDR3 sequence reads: CASSQVFGGNEQFF. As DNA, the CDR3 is TGTGCCAGCAGCCAAGTTTTTGGAGGCAATGAGCAGTTCTTC.

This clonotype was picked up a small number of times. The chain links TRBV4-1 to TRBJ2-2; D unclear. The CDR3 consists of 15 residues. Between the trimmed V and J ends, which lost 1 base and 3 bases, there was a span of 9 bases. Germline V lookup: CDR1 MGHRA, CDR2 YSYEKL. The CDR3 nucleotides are TGCGCCAGCAGCCAAGTTGATGGGGACACCGGGGAGCTGTTTTTT. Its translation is CASSQVDGDTGELFF.

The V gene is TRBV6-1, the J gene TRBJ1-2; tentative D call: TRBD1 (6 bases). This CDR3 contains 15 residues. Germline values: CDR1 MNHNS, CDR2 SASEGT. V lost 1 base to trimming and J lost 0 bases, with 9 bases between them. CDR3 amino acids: CASSEGTASNYGYTF. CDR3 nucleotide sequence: TGTGCCAGCAGTGAAGGGACAGCTTCTAACTATGGCTACACCTTC.

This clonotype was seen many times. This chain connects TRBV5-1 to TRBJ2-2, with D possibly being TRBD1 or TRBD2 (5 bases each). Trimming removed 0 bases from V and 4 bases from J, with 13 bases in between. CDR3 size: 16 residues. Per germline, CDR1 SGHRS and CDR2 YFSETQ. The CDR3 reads CASSLEGRTTTGELFF. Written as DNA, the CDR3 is TGCGCCAGCAGCTTGGAGGGACGGACGACCACCGGGGAGCTGTTTTTT.

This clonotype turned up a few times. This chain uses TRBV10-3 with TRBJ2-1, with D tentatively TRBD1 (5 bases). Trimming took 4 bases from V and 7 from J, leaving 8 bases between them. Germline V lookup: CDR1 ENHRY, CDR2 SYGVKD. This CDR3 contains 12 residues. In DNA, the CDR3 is TGTGCCATCAGTGTTCAGGGTAATGAGCAGTTCTTC. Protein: CAISVQGNEQFF.

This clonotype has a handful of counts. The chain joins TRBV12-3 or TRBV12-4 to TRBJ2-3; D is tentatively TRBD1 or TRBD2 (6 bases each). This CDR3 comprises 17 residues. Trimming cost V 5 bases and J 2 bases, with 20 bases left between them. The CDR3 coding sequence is TGTGCCAGCAGTCCGCGGGGTGGGGCAGGGGCCACAGATACGCAGTATTTT. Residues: CASSPRGGAGATDTQYF.

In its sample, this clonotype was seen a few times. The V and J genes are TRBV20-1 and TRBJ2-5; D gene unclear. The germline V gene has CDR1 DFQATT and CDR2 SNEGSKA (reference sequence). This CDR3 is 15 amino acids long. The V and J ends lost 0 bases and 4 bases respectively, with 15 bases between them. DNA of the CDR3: TGCAGTGCTAGAGATCTCAGCATGGGGTCAGAGACCCAGTACTTC. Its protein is CSARDLSMGSETQYF.

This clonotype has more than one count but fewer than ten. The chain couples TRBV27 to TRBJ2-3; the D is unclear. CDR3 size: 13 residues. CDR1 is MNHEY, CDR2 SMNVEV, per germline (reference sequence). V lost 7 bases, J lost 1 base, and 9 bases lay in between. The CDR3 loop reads CASTTWGTDTQYF. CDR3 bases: TGTGCCAGCACGACGTGGGGCACAGATACGCAGTATTTT.

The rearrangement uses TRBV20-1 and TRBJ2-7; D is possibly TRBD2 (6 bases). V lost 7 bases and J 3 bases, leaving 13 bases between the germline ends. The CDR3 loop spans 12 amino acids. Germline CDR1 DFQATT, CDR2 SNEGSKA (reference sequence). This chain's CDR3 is CSETGLNYEQYF. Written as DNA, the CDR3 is TGCAGTGAGACGGGACTGAACTACGAGCAGTACTTC.

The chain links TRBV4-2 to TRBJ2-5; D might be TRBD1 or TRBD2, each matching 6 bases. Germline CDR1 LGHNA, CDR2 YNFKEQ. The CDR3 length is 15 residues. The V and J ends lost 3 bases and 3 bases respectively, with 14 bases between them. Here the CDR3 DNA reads TGTGCCAGCAGCCAGTGGGGGGCAACTAAAGAGACCCAGTACTTC. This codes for CASSQWGATKETQYF.

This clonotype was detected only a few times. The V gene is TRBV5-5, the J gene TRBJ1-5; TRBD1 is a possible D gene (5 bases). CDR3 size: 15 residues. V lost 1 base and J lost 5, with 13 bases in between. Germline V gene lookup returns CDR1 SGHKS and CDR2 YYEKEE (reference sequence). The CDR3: CASSLKPGTDQPQHF. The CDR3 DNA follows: TGTGCCAGCAGCTTGAAGCCGGGGACGGATCAGCCCCAGCATTTT.

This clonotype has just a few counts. CDR3 sequence: CASSPSLGTTEQFF. The CDR3 bases are TGTGCCAGCAGCCCTTCATTGGGGACAACAGAGCAGTTCTTC. The chain links TRBV14 to TRBJ2-1; D perhaps matches TRBD1 (6 bases). Germline V gives CDR1 SGHDN, CDR2 FVKESK. Trimming removed 4 bases at V and 10 bases at J, with 17 bases between. This CDR3 contains 14 residues.

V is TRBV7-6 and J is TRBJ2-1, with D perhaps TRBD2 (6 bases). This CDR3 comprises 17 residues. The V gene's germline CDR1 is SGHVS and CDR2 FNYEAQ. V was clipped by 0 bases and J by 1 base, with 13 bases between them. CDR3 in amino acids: CASSLAWRGRSYNEQFF. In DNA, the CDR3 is TGTGCCAGCAGCTTAGCGTGGAGGGGAAGGTCCTACAATGAGCAGTTCTTC. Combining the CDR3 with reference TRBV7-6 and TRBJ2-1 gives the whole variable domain GAGVSQSPRYKVTKRGQDVALRCDPISGHVSLYWYRQALGQGPEFLTYFNYEAQQDKSGLPNDRFSAERPEGSISTLTIQRTEQRDSAMYRCASSLAWRGRSYNEQFFGPGTRLTVL.

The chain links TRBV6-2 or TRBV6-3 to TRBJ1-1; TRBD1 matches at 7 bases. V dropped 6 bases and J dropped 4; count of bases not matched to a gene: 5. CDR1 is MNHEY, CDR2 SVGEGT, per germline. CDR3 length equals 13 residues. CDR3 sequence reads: CASSKPGGTEAFF. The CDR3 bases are TGTGCCAGCAGCAAACCAGGGGGCACTGAAGCTTTCTTT.

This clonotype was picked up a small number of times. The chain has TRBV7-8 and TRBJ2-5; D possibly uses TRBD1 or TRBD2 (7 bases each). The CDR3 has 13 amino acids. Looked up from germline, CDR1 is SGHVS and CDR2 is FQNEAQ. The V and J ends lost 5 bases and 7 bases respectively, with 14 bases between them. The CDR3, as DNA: TGTGCCAGCAGCCCAGGGGGGGACGCGACCCAGTACTTC. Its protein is CASSPGGDATQYF.

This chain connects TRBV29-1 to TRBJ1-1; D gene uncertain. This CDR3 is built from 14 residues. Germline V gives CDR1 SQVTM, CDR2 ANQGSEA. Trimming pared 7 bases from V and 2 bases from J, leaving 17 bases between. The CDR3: CSATPDRRNTEAFF. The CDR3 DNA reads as TGCAGCGCTACCCCGGATAGGAGAAACACTGAAGCTTTCTTT.

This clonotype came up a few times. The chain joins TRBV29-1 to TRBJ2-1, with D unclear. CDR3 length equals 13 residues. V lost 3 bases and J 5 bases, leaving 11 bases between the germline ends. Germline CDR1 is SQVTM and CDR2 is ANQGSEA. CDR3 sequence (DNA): TGCAGCGTTGAGAGCATGAAGAACAATGAGCAGTTCTTC. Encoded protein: CSVESMKNNEQFF.

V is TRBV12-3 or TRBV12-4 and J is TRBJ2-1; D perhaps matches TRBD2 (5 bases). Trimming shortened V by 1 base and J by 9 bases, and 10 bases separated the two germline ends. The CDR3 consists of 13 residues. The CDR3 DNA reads TGTGCCAGCAGTTTAGAATTCGGAGGTGAGCAGTTCTTC. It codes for CASSLEFGGEQFF.

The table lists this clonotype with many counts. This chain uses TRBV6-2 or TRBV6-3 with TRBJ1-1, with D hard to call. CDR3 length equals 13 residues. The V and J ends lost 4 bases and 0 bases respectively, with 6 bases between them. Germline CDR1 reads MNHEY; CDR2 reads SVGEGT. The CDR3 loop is CASSSLLNTEAFF. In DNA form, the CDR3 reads TGTGCCAGCAGTTCCCTACTGAACACTGAAGCTTTCTTT.

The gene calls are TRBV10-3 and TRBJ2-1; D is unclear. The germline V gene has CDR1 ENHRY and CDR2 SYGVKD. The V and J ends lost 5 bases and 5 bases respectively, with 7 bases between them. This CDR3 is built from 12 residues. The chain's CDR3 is CAISFSNNEQFF. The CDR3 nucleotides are TGTGCCATCAGTTTCAGTAACAATGAGCAGTTCTTC.

Here the CDR3 reads CASSHSGKRAGELFF. The CDR3 DNA sequence: TGCGCCAGCAGCCATTCAGGGAAACGGGCCGGGGAGCTGTTTTTT. This sequence joins TRBV4-1 and TRBJ2-2, with D perhaps TRBD1 (5 bases). The V and J ends lost 3 bases and 6 bases respectively, with 14 bases between them. The CDR3 is 15 amino acids. Looked up from germline, CDR1 is MGHRA and CDR2 is YSYEKL.

The CDR3 DNA reads TGTGCCATCAGTGACGGGGGCAGCTACGAGCAGTACTTC. Translation: CAISDGGSYEQYF. V gene TRBV10-3 combines with J gene TRBJ2-7, with D perhaps being TRBD1 or TRBD2 (6 bases each). Germline loops: CDR1 ENHRY, CDR2 SYGVKD. The CDR3 totals 13 residues. V was shortened by 3 bases and J by 3 bases, with 9 bases between the two germline ends.

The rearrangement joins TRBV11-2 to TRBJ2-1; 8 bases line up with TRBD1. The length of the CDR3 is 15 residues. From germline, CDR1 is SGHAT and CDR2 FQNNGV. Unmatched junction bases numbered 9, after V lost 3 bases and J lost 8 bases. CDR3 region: CASSFPDRVGDEQFF. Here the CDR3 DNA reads TGTGCCAGCAGCTTTCCGGACAGGGTGGGCGATGAGCAGTTCTTC.

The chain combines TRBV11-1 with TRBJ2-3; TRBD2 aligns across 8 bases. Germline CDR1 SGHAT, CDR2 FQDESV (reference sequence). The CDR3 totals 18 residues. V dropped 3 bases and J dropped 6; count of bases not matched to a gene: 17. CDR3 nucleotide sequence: TGTGCCAGCAGCTTTAGCGGGGACGCGGGGGCGACCAGGGATACGCAGTATTTT. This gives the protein CASSFSGDAGATRDTQYF.

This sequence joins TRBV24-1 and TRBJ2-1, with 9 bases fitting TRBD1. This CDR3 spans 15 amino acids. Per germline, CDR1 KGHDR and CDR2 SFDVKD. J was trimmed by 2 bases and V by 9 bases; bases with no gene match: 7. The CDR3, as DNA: TGTGCCACCGGACAGGGGTCAGGCCCCTACAATGAGCAGTTCTTC. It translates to CATGQGSGPYNEQFF.

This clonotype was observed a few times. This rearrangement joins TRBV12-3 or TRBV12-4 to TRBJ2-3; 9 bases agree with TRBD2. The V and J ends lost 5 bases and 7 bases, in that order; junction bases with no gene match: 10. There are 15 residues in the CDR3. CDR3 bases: TGTGCCAGCAGTCACCCAAGGGCTAGCGGGAATACGCAGTATTTT. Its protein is CASSHPRASGNTQYF.

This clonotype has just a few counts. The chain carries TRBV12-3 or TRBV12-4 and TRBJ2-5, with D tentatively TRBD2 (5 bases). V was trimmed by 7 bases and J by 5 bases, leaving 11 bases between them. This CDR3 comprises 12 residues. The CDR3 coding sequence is TGTGCCAGCACCGGGGTCGGGGAGACCCAGTACTTC. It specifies CASTGVGETQYF.